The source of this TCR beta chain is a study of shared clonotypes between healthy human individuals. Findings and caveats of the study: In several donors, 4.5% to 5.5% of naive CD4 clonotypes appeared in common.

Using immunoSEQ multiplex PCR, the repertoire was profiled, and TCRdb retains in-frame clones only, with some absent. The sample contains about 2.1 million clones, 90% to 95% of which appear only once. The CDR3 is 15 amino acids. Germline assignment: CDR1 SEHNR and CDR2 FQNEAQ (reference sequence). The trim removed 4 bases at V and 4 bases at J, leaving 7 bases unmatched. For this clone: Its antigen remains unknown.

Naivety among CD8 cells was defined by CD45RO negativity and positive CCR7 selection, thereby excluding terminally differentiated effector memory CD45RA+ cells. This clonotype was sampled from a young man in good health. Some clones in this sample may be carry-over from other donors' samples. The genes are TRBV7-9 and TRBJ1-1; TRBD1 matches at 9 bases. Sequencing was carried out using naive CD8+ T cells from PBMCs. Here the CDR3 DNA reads TGTGCCAGCAGCTCGGGACAGGGAGATCCCACTGAAGCTTTCTTT. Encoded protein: CASSSGQGDPTEAFF.